The 26 T cell receptor beta chains in this list originate from one sample, sequenced in a study of blood T cell repertoires in COVID-19. The table came from immunoSEQ multiplex PCR; TCRdb's copy has only in-frame clones and leaves some out. The data show roughly 200,000 clones, roughly 80% seen once. Input material: PBMCs or T cells enriched from blood (not recorded which). The receptors shown here come from a middle-aged man who had recovered from COVID-19.

This clone was seen a few times. The chain carries TRBV5-6 and TRBJ2-1, with TRBD2 as a possible D gene (6 bases). V was trimmed by 5 bases and J by 6 bases, leaving 12 bases between them. The CDR3 totals 13 residues. Germline assignment: CDR1 SGHDT and CDR2 YYEEEE. CDR3: CASSPRRVNEQFF. CDR3 bases: TGTGCCAGCAGTCCCCGGAGGGTCAATGAGCAGTTCTTC. Looking up the rest from reference TRBV5-6 and TRBJ2-1 gives the full variable domain: DAGVTQSPTHLIKTRGQQVTLRCSPKSGHDTVSWYQQALGQGPQFIFQYYEEEERQRGNFPDRFSGHQFPNYSSELNVNALLLGDSALYLCASSPRRVNEQFFGPGTRLTVL.

This chain connects TRBV4-3 to TRBJ2-3, with a tentative D call TRBD2 (6 bases). The CDR3 spans 15 residues. V was clipped by 0 bases and J by 5 bases, with 12 bases between them. Germline values: CDR1 LGHNA, CDR2 YSLEER. CDR3 sequence reads: CASSQEAGGVDTQYF. The DNA for the CDR3 is TGCGCCAGCAGCCAAGAGGCCGGAGGGGTAGATACGCAGTATTTT.

The chain employs TRBV29-1 and TRBJ1-1, with D possibly TRBD1 on 6 matching bases. V was pared by 6 bases and J by 4 bases, with 12 bases between. Germline V gives CDR1 SQVTM, CDR2 ANQGSEA. The CDR3 runs 12 residues. The CDR3 nucleotides read TGCAGCGTCATACAGGGATTCACTGAAGCTTTCTTT. Protein: CSVIQGFTEAFF. Looking up the rest from reference TRBV29-1 and TRBJ1-1 gives the full variable domain: SAVISQKPSRDICQRGTSLTIQCQVDSQVTMMFWYRQQPGQSLTLIATANQGSEATYESGFVIDKFPISRPNLTFSTLTVSNMSPEDSSIYLCSVIQGFTEAFFGQGTRLTVV.

The chain uses TRBV30 and TRBJ1-1; D unclear. With 0 bases removed from V and 0 bases from J, the gap between germline ends came to 8 bases. The CDR3 has 14 residues. CDR1 and CDR2 (germline): GTSNPN, SVGIG (reference sequence). Here the CDR3 reads CAWSVVRLNTEAFF. In nucleotides, the CDR3 is TGTGCCTGGAGTGTTGTTAGATTGAACACTGAAGCTTTCTTT.

V usage is TRBV5-1 and J usage is TRBJ1-1; D not resolved. V was shortened by 0 bases and J by 1 base, with 10 bases between the two germline ends. This CDR3 spans 15 amino acids. From germline, CDR1 is SGHRS and CDR2 YFSETQ. The CDR3 region has the DNA TGCGCCAGCAGCTTGGCCAAAGCTGCGAACACTGAAGCTTTCTTT. Protein: CASSLAKAANTEAFF.

In its sample, this clone was seen once. The CDR3 nucleotides read TGTGCCAGCAGCTTCTACAGGGTTGCAACTAATGAAAAACTGTTTTTT. Protein sequence: CASSFYRVATNEKLFF. This chain uses TRBV7-9 with TRBJ1-4; tentative D call: TRBD1 (6 bases). Germline assignment: CDR1 SEHNR and CDR2 FQNEAQ (reference sequence). Trimming removed 3 bases at V and 0 bases at J, with 11 bases between. The CDR3 is 16 residues long.

The gene calls are TRBV18 and TRBJ1-4; a possible D gene is TRBD1 (6 bases). Germline V gives CDR1 KGHSH, CDR2 LQKENI. The CDR3 is made up of 16 amino acids. Trimming shortened V by 0 bases and J by 1 base, and 9 bases separated the two germline ends. The CDR3 loop is CASSPPRGGTNEKLFF. The CDR3 nucleotides are TGTGCCAGCTCACCACCACGAGGGGGAACTAATGAAAAACTGTTTTTT.

The rearrangement uses TRBV7-3 and TRBJ2-7; tentatively, D is TRBD1 (5 bases). Trimming removed 5 bases at V and 6 bases at J, with 17 bases between. This CDR3 contains 14 residues. Germline V lookup: CDR1 SGHTA, CDR2 FQGTGA. The CDR3 protein is CASSTLGASSEQYF. The CDR3, as DNA: TGTGCCAGCAGCACCTTAGGGGCCAGCTCCGAGCAGTACTTC.

V is TRBV5-6 and J is TRBJ2-1; TRBD2 agrees at 7 bases. V lost 0 bases, J lost 7 bases, and 7 bases stayed unmatched. This CDR3 contains 15 residues. Germline CDR1 and CDR2: SGHDT and YYEEEE. The CDR3 region is CASSLGTRLLNEQFF. The CDR3, as DNA: TGTGCCAGCAGCTTGGGGACTAGGTTGCTTAATGAGCAGTTCTTC. The variable domain in full, with the rest retrieved from reference TRBV5-6 and TRBJ2-1, is DAGVTQSPTHLIKTRGQQVTLRCSPKSGHDTVSWYQQALGQGPQFIFQYYEEEERQRGNFPDRFSGHQFPNYSSELNVNALLLGDSALYLCASSLGTRLLNEQFFGPGTRLTVL.

V usage is TRBV6-2 or TRBV6-3 and J usage is TRBJ2-2; weak D call: TRBD2 (5 bases). Trimming shortened V by 0 bases and J by 6 bases, and 20 bases separated the two germline ends. Germline-derived CDR1 and CDR2 are MNHEY and SVGEGT. CDR3 length: 18 amino acids. The CDR3 here is CASSYSSGMSSHPGELFF. In DNA form, the CDR3 reads TGTGCCAGCAGTTACTCCTCGGGGATGAGTTCCCACCCCGGGGAGCTGTTTTTT.

The CDR3 sequence: CASSAGSEKLFF. CDR3 DNA sequence: TGTGCCAGCAGTGCAGGTAGTGAAAAACTGTTTTTT. This chain uses TRBV25-1 with TRBJ1-4, with D hard to call. This CDR3 is built from 12 residues. The V end lost 4 bases, the J end lost 7 bases, and 7 bases lay between the germline ends. Per germline, CDR1 MGHDK and CDR2 SYGVNS.

This chain connects TRBV5-1 to TRBJ2-2, with 14 bases lining up with TRBD2. Germline V gene lookup returns CDR1 SGHRS and CDR2 YFSETQ. This CDR3 is built from 18 residues. V shed 4 bases, J shed 8 bases, and the junction held 13 bases outside the gene matches. CDR3 region: CASSTRKGLAGVAGELFF. The DNA of the CDR3 is TGCGCCAGCAGCACAAGGAAGGGACTAGCGGGAGTAGCTGGGGAGCTGTTTTTT.

The V call is TRBV4-3, the J call TRBJ2-2, with 11 bases identical to TRBD2. This CDR3 comprises 21 residues. V shed 2 bases, J shed 3 bases, and the junction held 17 bases outside the gene matches. The V gene's germline CDR1 is LGHNA and CDR2 YSLEER. The DNA of the CDR3 is TGCGCCAGCAGCCAACGGTTCATTTCTATGACTAGCGGGATTGACACCGGGGAGCTGTTTTTT. Its translation is CASSQRFISMTSGIDTGELFF.

This chain joins TRBV28 and TRBJ2-1, with TRBD1 identical over 8 bases. V lost 6 bases to trimming and J lost 8 bases; unmatched junction nucleotides: 21. CDR3 length: 18 residues. In germline, CDR1 is MDHEN, CDR2 SYDVKM. CDR3: CASRPNYARGQHRDEQFF. CDR3 coding DNA: TGTGCCAGCAGACCTAATTACGCCAGGGGGCAACATAGGGATGAGCAGTTCTTC.

The V gene is TRBV7-9, the J gene TRBJ2-1; D is undetermined. The CDR3 sequence is 14 residues long. Germline CDR1 SEHNR, CDR2 FQNEAQ (reference sequence). The germline V and J ends were trimmed by 4 bases and 7 bases, with 14 bases remaining between them. The CDR3 is CASSSMYQTNEQFF. The CDR3 nucleotides are TGTGCCAGCAGCTCCATGTACCAAACTAATGAGCAGTTCTTC.

This clone was seen a few times. The CDR3 spells CASSPPRLVAGGGDTQYF. DNA for the CDR3: TGTGCCAGCAGCCCCCCCCGTTTGGTAGCGGGAGGGGGGGATACGCAGTATTTT. The chain links TRBV3-1 (or the pseudogene TRBV3-2) to TRBJ2-3, with 11 bases aligning to TRBD2. The trim removed 4 bases at V and 6 bases at J, leaving 15 bases unmatched. Per germline, CDR1 LGHDT and CDR2 YNNKEL (reference sequence). The CDR3 totals 18 residues.

The gene calls are TRBV5-1 and TRBJ2-5; 12 bases line up with TRBD2. Germline assignment: CDR1 SGHRS and CDR2 YFSETQ. V gave up 4 bases and J gave up 2 bases; unmatched junction bases: 3. CDR3 length: 15 amino acids. CDR3 in DNA: TGCGCCAGCAGCCCGACTAGCGGGAGACAAGAGACCCAGTACTTC. Translation gives CASSPTSGRQETQYF.

This chain joins TRBV19 and TRBJ2-2, with 8 bases that match TRBD1. Germline V CDR1 and CDR2: LNHDA, SQIVND (reference sequence). The length of the CDR3 is 16 residues. The junction had 10 bases not matched to a gene; V was cut back by 3 bases and J by 7 bases. CDR3 in amino acids: CASSISPGGRNGELFF. CDR3 DNA: TGTGCCAGTAGTATTTCGCCAGGGGGCAGGAACGGGGAGCTGTTTTTT.

The rearrangement uses TRBV7-9 and TRBJ2-1; 12 bases are shared with TRBD2. Germline assignment: CDR1 SEHNR and CDR2 FQNEAQ (reference sequence). This CDR3 contains 16 residues. With 10 bases clipped from V and 8 bases from J, the junction kept 15 bases outside the gene matches. CDR3 loop: CATPRLLAGGPDEQFF. CDR3 sequence (DNA): TGTGCCACGCCCAGACTGCTAGCGGGAGGGCCAGATGAGCAGTTCTTC.

The chain combines TRBV28 with TRBJ1-1; D call uncertain. The V end lost 5 bases, the J end lost 7 bases, and 11 bases lay between the germline ends. This CDR3 is 12 amino acids long. Germline loops: CDR1 MDHEN, CDR2 SYDVKM. In DNA, the CDR3 is TGTGCCAGCAGTCCCGTCTGGAGTGAAGCTTTCTTT. Translation gives CASSPVWSEAFF.

The chain joins TRBV18 to TRBJ1-1, with D perhaps matching TRBD1 (6 bases). V was cut by 6 bases and J by 4 bases, with 18 bases left in between. The CDR3 consists of 15 residues. Germline CDR1 KGHSH, CDR2 LQKENI. The CDR3 bases are TGTGCCAGCTCTGGAGGAGATACAGGGCGCACTGAAGCTTTCTTT. Amino acid sequence: CASSGGDTGRTEAFF.

The genes are TRBV7-3 and TRBJ2-1; the D gene is possibly TRBD2 (5 bases). The CDR3 runs 14 residues. Germline-derived CDR1 and CDR2 are SGHTA and FQGTGA. Trimming removed 5 bases from V and 2 bases from J, with 10 bases in between. CDR3 sequence reads: CASSVHGTYNEQFF. CDR3 nucleotide sequence: TGTGCCAGCAGCGTGCACGGGACCTACAATGAGCAGTTCTTC.

The chain is built from TRBV3-1 (or the pseudogene TRBV3-2) and TRBJ1-1; D ambiguous. Germline CDR1 reads LGHDT; CDR2 reads YNNKEL (reference sequence). V lost 11 bases and J 1 base, leaving 14 bases between the germline ends. This CDR3 spans 13 amino acids. This CDR3 is CAASRAQNTEAFF. In DNA form, the CDR3 reads TGTGCCGCCTCACGAGCCCAGAACACTGAAGCTTTCTTT.

This rearrangement joins TRBV12-3 or TRBV12-4 to TRBJ1-2; D not certain. Deletions cut 5 bases from V and 7 bases from J, with 14 bases between. This CDR3 has 13 residues. The CDR3 nucleotides are TGTGCCAGCAGTCTCCTTCCCGGGAGTGGCTACACCTTC. Its protein product is CASSLLPGSGYTF.

The chain is built from TRBV19 and TRBJ1-4; no firm D call. This CDR3 comprises 17 residues. Between the trimmed V and J ends, which lost 4 bases and 3 bases, there was a span of 18 bases. The germline V gene has CDR1 LNHDA and CDR2 SQIVND (reference sequence). The chain's CDR3 is CASSTYAARTPNEKLFF. CDR3 DNA: TGTGCCAGTAGTACTTATGCGGCCAGGACTCCTAATGAAAAACTGTTTTTT.

In its sample, this clone was seen once. The rearrangement joins TRBV13 to TRBJ1-3; D gene ambiguous. Trimming removed 5 bases at V and 0 bases at J, with 11 bases between. Germline assignment: CDR1 PRHDT and CDR2 FYEKMQ (reference sequence). The length of the CDR3 is 15 residues. CDR3 loop: CASSLPVGSGNTIYF. The CDR3 DNA reads TGTGCCAGCAGCCTGCCGGTCGGCTCTGGAAACACCATATATTTT.